The T cell receptor (beta chain) under discussion was sequenced for a study of T cell responses to AZD1222 COVID-19 vaccine. Sequenced by immunoSEQ multiplex PCR; TCRdb stores in-frame clones only, minus some. Found here are around 65,000 clones, approximately 80% of them singletons; the top ten hold around 15%. V was clipped by 2 bases and J by 10 bases; unmatched bases: 15. The CDR3 extends over 17 amino acids. Germline CDR1 reads MNHEY; CDR2 reads SMNVEV (reference sequence). The chain joins TRBV27 to TRBJ2-1, with 9 bases fitting TRBD1. The receptor was isolated from an adult in good health. Source: peripheral blood, taken on day 0 of AZD1222 vaccination. CDR3 sequence: CASSLSYPGQGFREQFF. For the CDR3, the DNA is TGTGCCAGCAGTTTAAGTTACCCAGGACAGGGGTTTCGAGAGCAGTTCTTC.